The 7 T cell receptor beta chains reported below all come from one sample, sequenced in a study of radiotherapy plus CTLA-4 blockade in lung cancer. TCRdb keeps only in-frame clones here, not all; method: immunoSEQ multiplex PCR. The sample includes 40,000 to 50,000 clones, approximately 70% of them seen just once. The sample was peripheral blood, taken from a patient treated with radiotherapy plus ipilimumab. The receptor set was obtained from a human donor with non-small cell lung cancer who had stable disease on radiotherapy plus ipilimumab.

About this clone: Other DNA sequences in the sample encode the same CDR3. The CDR3 region has the DNA TGTGCCAGCTCACAACGACAGGGGTCTGGTGAAAAACTGTTTTTT. Translation: CASSQRQGSGEKLFF. This chain joins TRBV18 and TRBJ1-4, with 8 positions matching TRBD1. Germline assignment: CDR1 KGHSH and CDR2 LQKENI. J gave up 7 bases and V 4 bases, and 8 bases lay outside the gene matches. The CDR3 covers 15 residues.

The chain joins TRBV5-8 to TRBJ2-3; 12 nucleotides align to TRBD2. CDR1 SGHTS and CDR2 YDEGEE come from the germline V gene. Trimming cost V 2 bases and J 2 bases; bases outside gene matches: 3. CDR3 length: 16 residues. DNA for the CDR3: TGTGCCAGCAGCTTAAGACTAGCGGGGGTCACAGATACGCAGTATTTT. Translation gives CASSLRLAGVTDTQYF.

This chain connects TRBV6-5 to TRBJ1-1; D remains ambiguous. Germline loops: CDR1 MNHEY, CDR2 SVGAGI. The ends were cut back, 6 bases at V and 5 bases at J, with 13 bases in the middle. The CDR3 has 13 amino acids. CDR3 residues: CASRGAAGTEAFF. The DNA of the CDR3 is TGTGCCAGCAGGGGCGCGGCGGGGACTGAAGCTTTCTTT.

The CDR3 nucleotides are TGTGCCAGCAGTCGAGAGGCTGGCAACTACTACGAGCAGTACTTC. It is translated as CASSREAGNYYEQYF. The chain joins TRBV6-1 to TRBJ2-5; D is ambiguous. The J call is doubtful: the DNA matches TRBJ2-7 better. Per the germline V gene, CDR1 is MNHNS and CDR2 is SASEGT. The CDR3 contains 15 residues.

This clone was counted once. The V gene is TRBV10-3, the J gene TRBJ2-3; 14 bases agree with TRBD2. The CDR3 covers 16 residues. V lost 7 bases and J lost 3; bases outside the gene matches: 6. In germline, CDR1 is ENHRY, CDR2 SYGVKD. CDR3 bases: TGTGCCATCACCGGAGGACTAGCGGGGGGAACAGATACGCAGTATTTT. This encodes CAITGGLAGGTDTQYF.

The gene calls are TRBV29-1 and TRBJ1-2; TRBD1 matches at 8 bases. V dropped 4 bases and J dropped 5; count of bases not matched to a gene: 0. Germline loops: CDR1 SQVTM, CDR2 ANQGSEA. The CDR3 runs 11 residues. Written as DNA, the CDR3 is TGCAGCGTTGGGACAGGGTATGGCTACACCTTC. It specifies CSVGTGYGYTF.

The chain uses TRBV5-6 and TRBJ2-5; D may be TRBD1 (6 bases). V lost 3 bases to trimming and J lost 7 bases, with 19 bases between them. This CDR3 contains 15 residues. Germline loops: CDR1 SGHDT, CDR2 YYEEEE. The CDR3 sequence is CASSWLGAKDATQYF. CDR3 nucleotides: TGTGCCAGCAGCTGGTTGGGGGCGAAGGACGCGACCCAGTACTTC.